Below are 26 T cell receptor beta chains sequenced from a single sample in a study of cytomegalovirus exposure and HLA in healthy donors. This PCR relied on a set of 60 Vbeta primers and 13 Jbeta primers. Profiled with immunoSEQ multiplex PCR; TCRdb holds only in-frame clones, not every one. Among 60,000 to 85,000 clones listed, 74% were seen once. Sequencing used PBMCs. The receptor set was obtained from a human donor in good health.

About this clone itself: One end of the junction is discordant with germline, which a read error may explain. The gene calls are TRBV4-2 and TRBJ1-5; 7 nucleotides align to TRBD1. Germline values: CDR1 LGHNA, CDR2 YNFKEQ. This CDR3 region has 15 residues. The CDR3 is CASSHGQDSDQPQHF. CDR3 sequence (DNA): TGTGCCAGCAGCCACGGACAGGATAGCGATCAGCCCCAGCATTTT.

The CDR3 reads CASRASGSSYEQYF. The CDR3 DNA sequence: TGTGCCAGTAGGGCTAGCGGGAGCTCCTACGAGCAGTACTTC. This chain links TRBV19 with TRBJ2-7, with TRBD2 matching over 10 bases. V lost 6 bases and J lost 0; bases outside the gene matches: 2. The germline V gene encodes CDR1 LNHDA and CDR2 SQIVND (reference sequence). There are 14 residues in the CDR3.

The rearrangement links TRBV5-1 to TRBJ2-3; D perhaps matches TRBD1 (5 bases). This CDR3 is built from 14 residues. Looked up from germline, CDR1 is SGHRS and CDR2 is YFSETQ. V lost 0 bases and J lost 2, with 7 bases in between. The CDR3, as DNA: TGCGCCAGCAGCTTGGTGGACACCACAGATACGCAGTATTTT. It translates to CASSLVDTTDTQYF.

This clone was found once. The chain has TRBV5-1 and TRBJ2-2; tentatively, D is TRBD2 (7 bases). V shed 0 bases and J shed 7 bases, with 13 bases lying between them. Per the germline V gene, CDR1 is SGHRS and CDR2 is YFSETQ. The CDR3 runs 15 residues. Here the CDR3 reads CASSLARGRGGELFF. The CDR3 DNA reads TGCGCCAGCAGCTTGGCGCGGGGGCGAGGCGGGGAGCTGTTTTTT.

This clone was recorded only once. The chain joins TRBV11-1 to TRBJ1-1; no definite D call. CDR3 length equals 15 residues. Germline CDR1 reads SGHAT; CDR2 reads FQDESV (reference sequence). Between the trimmed V and J ends, which lost 2 bases and 0 bases, there was a span of 10 bases. This CDR3 is CASSLSGAMNTEAFF. The CDR3, as DNA: TGTGCCAGCAGCTTAAGCGGAGCCATGAACACTGAAGCTTTCTTT. Full variable domain (rest looked up from reference TRBV11-1 and TRBJ1-1): EAEVAQSPRYKITEKSQAVAFWCDPISGHATLYWYRQILGQGPELLVQFQDESVVDDSQLPKDRFSAERLKGVDSTLKIQPAELGDSAMYLCASSLSGAMNTEAFFGQGTRLTVV.

This clone was counted a few times. The J gene is TRBJ2-1, the V gene TRBV7-9, with TRBD2 as a possible D gene (5 bases). Per the germline V gene, CDR1 is SEHNR and CDR2 is FQNEAQ (reference sequence). V was trimmed by 5 bases and J by 3 bases, leaving 14 bases between them. The CDR3 totals 15 residues. This chain's CDR3 is CASSVMTGFYNEQFF. In nucleotides, the CDR3 is TGTGCCAGCAGCGTGATGACGGGATTCTACAATGAGCAGTTCTTC.

CDR3 in DNA: TGTGCCAGCAGTTCTCCCGGGACAGTAAAATACGAGCAGTACTTC. Translated, it gives CASSSPGTVKYEQYF. The genes are TRBV28 and TRBJ2-7; 7 nucleotides agree with TRBD1. Losses at the gene ends were 4 bases for V and 4 bases for J; bases not matched to a gene: 10. The CDR3 has 15 amino acids. CDR1 MDHEN and CDR2 SYDVKM come from the germline V gene.

The chain is built from TRBV6-5 and TRBJ1-2; D may be TRBD1 (5 bases). Per the germline V gene, CDR1 is MNHEY and CDR2 is SVGAGI. The CDR3 runs to 14 residues. The V end was cut by 6 bases, the J end by 1 base, with 12 bases between. CDR3: CASSGLTDNYGYTF. Here the CDR3 DNA reads TGTGCCAGCAGCGGTCTGACAGATAACTATGGCTACACCTTC.

The chain links TRBV18 to TRBJ2-1, with 8 positions matching TRBD1. The length of the CDR3 is 14 residues. Germline CDR1 is KGHSH and CDR2 is LQKENI. Trimming cost V 4 bases and J 7 bases; bases outside gene matches: 6. CDR3 residues: CASSRWTGMNEQFF. CDR3 sequence (DNA): TGTGCCAGCTCACGCTGGACAGGGATGAATGAGCAGTTCTTC.

CDR3 coding DNA: TGCGCCAGCAGCCGGACAGGGTTGGGTTCCGGGGAGCTGTTTTTT. This gives the protein CASSRTGLGSGELFF. V and J are TRBV4-1 and TRBJ2-2, with 8 bases aligning to TRBD1. Germline trimming cut 4 bases from V and 6 bases from J; bases unmatched to any gene: 7. In germline, CDR1 is MGHRA, CDR2 YSYEKL. There are 15 residues in the CDR3.

The chain joins TRBV7-7 to TRBJ1-1; tentatively, D is TRBD1 (5 bases). V was clipped by 8 bases and J by 0 bases, with 10 bases between them. The CDR3 spans 13 residues. Germline CDR1 reads SSHAT; CDR2 reads FNYEAQ (reference sequence). The chain's CDR3 is CASGAGLNTEAFF. CDR3 DNA: TGTGCCAGCGGGGCAGGGCTGAACACTGAAGCTTTCTTT.

V is TRBV10-1 and J is TRBJ2-1, with TRBD1 matching over 7 bases. The CDR3 spans 12 residues. Per the germline V gene, CDR1 is WNHNN and CDR2 is SYGVQD (reference sequence). Trimming cost V 3 bases and J 10 bases; bases outside gene matches: 3. The CDR3 DNA reads as TGCGCCAGCAGTGAAGGGGGCGACGAGCAGTTCTTC. As protein: CASSEGGDEQFF.

CDR3 residues: CASSPNTGELYNEQFF. The DNA of the CDR3 is TGCGCCAGCAGCCCGAACACAGGGGAGCTCTACAATGAGCAGTTCTTC. The chain is built from TRBV5-1 and TRBJ2-1; TRBD1 aligns across 7 bases. The germline gives CDR1 SGHRS, CDR2 YFSETQ. CDR3 length equals 16 residues. V gave up 4 bases and J gave up 3 bases; unmatched junction bases: 10.

This clone was seen once. The V gene is TRBV10-1, the J gene TRBJ1-1; D is undetermined. The CDR3 spans 13 residues. V lost 7 bases and J 3 bases, leaving 12 bases between the germline ends. In germline, CDR1 is WNHNN, CDR2 SYGVQD (reference sequence). The CDR3 loop is CASKNNMDTEAFF. DNA of the CDR3: TGCGCCAGCAAGAATAACATGGACACTGAAGCTTTCTTT.

The chain joins TRBV7-3 to TRBJ1-1; possibly TRBD1 for D (5 bases). CDR1 and CDR2 (germline): SGHTA, FQGTGA. The V and J ends lost 1 base and 1 base respectively, with 16 bases between them. This CDR3 region has 17 residues. CDR3 sequence (DNA): TGTGCCAGCAGCTTAATTAGGGGCAGGAGCCCGAACACTGAAGCTTTCTTT. Translation: CASSLIRGRSPNTEAFF.

This clone was picked up one time. One junction end does not reproduce the germline sequence, and a read error may be involved. The chain combines TRBV5-6 with TRBJ2-7, with a weak D call TRBD2 (5 bases). This CDR3 comprises 12 residues. Germline CDR1 SGHDT, CDR2 YYEEEE. The CDR3 nucleotides read TGTGCCAGCAGCCTTGTTGGACGAGCGGAGTTCTTC. Translated, it gives CASSLVGRAEFF.

The rearrangement links TRBV29-1 to TRBJ2-5, with D unclear. The CDR3 length is 14 residues. Germline V gene sequence: CDR1 SQVTM, CDR2 ANQGSEA. The V end was cut by 6 bases, the J end by 3 bases, with 17 bases between. Here the CDR3 reads CSVARSLSEETQYF. Written as DNA, the CDR3 is TGCAGCGTCGCTCGAAGCCTCTCCGAAGAGACCCAGTACTTC.

V is TRBV6-4 and J is TRBJ2-1; D not certain. In germline, CDR1 is MRHNA, CDR2 SNTAGT. V dropped 4 bases and J dropped 6 bases, with 10 bases sitting between them. The CDR3 runs 13 residues. The CDR3 is CASSVAGGNEQFF. The CDR3 bases are TGTGCCAGCAGTGTCGCAGGTGGCAATGAGCAGTTCTTC.

This chain connects TRBV5-1 to TRBJ2-7; a weak D match, TRBD1 (5 bases). Germline CDR1 SGHRS, CDR2 YFSETQ. The CDR3 is made up of 13 amino acids. V lost 0 bases and J lost 4, with 8 bases in between. The CDR3 reads CASSLASGYEQYF. CDR3 nucleotide sequence: TGCGCCAGCAGCTTGGCGTCAGGGTACGAGCAGTACTTC.

CDR3: CAWSEVRRGFYEQYF. The CDR3 DNA reads as TGTGCCTGGAGTGAGGTGCGCAGGGGGTTCTACGAGCAGTACTTC. The chain uses TRBV30 and TRBJ2-7, with TRBD1 matching 7 bases. The V gene's germline CDR1 is GTSNPN and CDR2 SVGIG (reference sequence). Losses at the gene ends were 1 base for V and 3 bases for J; bases not matched to a gene: 9. The CDR3 length is 15 residues.

The chain is built from TRBV5-1 and TRBJ2-7; possibly TRBD1 for D (6 bases). This CDR3 region has 14 residues. The V gene lost 0 bases and the J gene lost 3 bases, with 10 bases spanning the gap. CDR1 is SGHRS and CDR2 is YFSETQ in the germline V gene. CDR3 sequence reads: CASSLEQGVYEQYF. The CDR3 bases are TGCGCCAGCAGCTTGGAACAGGGAGTCTACGAGCAGTACTTC.

The chain carries TRBV5-1 and TRBJ2-1, with D perhaps matching TRBD1 (5 bases). The germline V and J ends were trimmed by 4 bases and 5 bases, with 16 bases remaining between them. The CDR3 length is 15 residues. The V gene's germline CDR1 is SGHRS and CDR2 YFSETQ. The CDR3 DNA reads as TGCGCCAGCAGCCCACAGGCCCCACGAGACAATGAGCAGTTCTTC. Translated, it gives CASSPQAPRDNEQFF. Supplemented by reference TRBV5-1 and TRBJ2-1, the full variable domain reads KAGVTQTPRYLIKTRGQQVTLSCSPISGHRSVSWYQQTPGQGLQFLFEYFSETQRNKGNFPGRFSGRQFSNSRSEMNVSTLELGDSALYLCASSPQAPRDNEQFFGPGTRLTVL.

V usage is TRBV18 and J usage is TRBJ1-4, with 7 bases aligning to TRBD1. V dropped 6 bases and J dropped 3; count of bases not matched to a gene: 7. This CDR3 comprises 15 residues. Per germline, CDR1 KGHSH and CDR2 LQKENI. In DNA form, the CDR3 reads TGTGCCAGCTCGCCCTACAGGGGATCTAATGAAAAACTGTTTTTT. This gives the protein CASSPYRGSNEKLFF.

Turning to this clone: Within the sample, other DNA sequences also encode this same CDR3. The V gene is TRBV29-1, the J gene TRBJ2-3; a weak D match, TRBD1 (7 bases). The germline gives CDR1 SQVTM, CDR2 ANQGSEA. The CDR3 consists of 13 residues. Trimming removed 3 bases from V and 3 bases from J, with 10 bases in between. The CDR3: CSVDQGGTDTQYF. CDR3 nucleotide sequence: TGCAGCGTTGATCAGGGGGGAACAGATACGCAGTATTTT.

V and J are TRBV6-6 and TRBJ2-7; a possible D gene is TRBD1 (5 bases). Trimming removed 0 bases at V and 1 base at J, with 7 bases between. Germline CDR1 reads MNHNY; CDR2 reads SVGAGI (reference sequence). The CDR3 totals 14 residues. CDR3 nucleotide sequence: TGTGCCAGCAGTTACTCCGACAGTTCCTACGAGCAGTACTTC. Its translation: CASSYSDSSYEQYF.

The gene calls are TRBV4-1 and TRBJ1-4, with D possibly being TRBD1 (6 bases). Germline CDR1 and CDR2: MGHRA and YSYEKL. The CDR3 is 18 residues long. V shed 4 bases and J shed 5 bases, with 23 bases lying between them. The chain's CDR3 is CASSRQDAPGQRNEKLFF. The CDR3 nucleotides are TGCGCCAGCAGCCGACAGGACGCGCCGGGTCAAAGAAATGAAAAACTGTTTTTT.